This TCR beta chain was recorded in a study of T cell responses to AZD1222 COVID-19 vaccine. Libraries were prepared by immunoSEQ multiplex PCR; TCRdb keeps only in-frame clonotypes and omits some of them. Altogether roughly 130,000 clones are present, over 75% being singletons, with the ten largest covering about 1.6%. This clone was detected once. The junction departs from germline at one end; a sequencing error may be responsible. The V gene's germline CDR1 is SSHAT and CDR2 FNYEAQ (reference sequence). The CDR3 runs 17 residues. The origin of this receptor is an adult in good health. This specimen consisted of peripheral blood, obtained on day 0 of AZD1222 vaccination. V gene TRBV7-7 combines with J gene TRBJ2-5; 10 bases match TRBD2. The CDR3 DNA reads as TGTGCTAGCAGCTTAGGAGGGTCTAGCGGGAGCCAAGAGACCCAGTACTTC. Its translation is CASSLGGSSGSQETQYF.